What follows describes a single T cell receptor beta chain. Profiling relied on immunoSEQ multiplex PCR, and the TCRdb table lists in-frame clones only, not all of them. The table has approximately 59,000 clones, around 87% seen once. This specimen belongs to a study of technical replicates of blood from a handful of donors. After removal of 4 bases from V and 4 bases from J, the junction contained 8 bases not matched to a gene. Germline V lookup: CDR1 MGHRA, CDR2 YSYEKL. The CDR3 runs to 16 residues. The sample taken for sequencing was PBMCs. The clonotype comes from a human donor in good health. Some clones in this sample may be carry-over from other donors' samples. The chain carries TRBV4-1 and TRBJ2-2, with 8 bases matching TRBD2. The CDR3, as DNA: TGCGCCAGCAGCCCGGCGGGAGGTAGAGGCACCGGGGAGCTGTTTTTT. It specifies CASSPAGGRGTGELFF.